Listed below are T cell receptor beta chains from one sample, sequenced in a study of T cell changes during pregnancy in multiple sclerosis. Profiled with immunoSEQ multiplex PCR; TCRdb holds only in-frame clones, not every one. The sample yields about 53,000 clones, around 87% seen once. The material sequenced was peripheral blood, taken after pregnancy. The receptors stem from a female donor in good health, enrolled as a control in a pregnancy study. Each CDR3 is given with its conserved first and last residue. The order of the fields is clone size, D gene, J gene, V gene, CDR3 DNA, CDR3 protein. D genes are given only for firm matches. Size is stated for part of the rows, as once, few or many counts, or as a class when the clone is expanded.

abundance: NA; d_gene: TRBD1; j_gene: TRBJ1-6; v_gene: TRBV2; CDR3nt: TGTGCCAGCAGAGGGACAGGGGAAAATTCACCCCTCCACTTT; CDR3aa: CASRGTGENSPLHF
abundance: NA; d_gene: TRBD2; j_gene: TRBJ2-7; v_gene: TRBV10-3; CDR3nt: TGTGCCATCGGAGCGGGGGGGAGCTCCTACGAGCAGTACTTC; CDR3aa: CAIGAGGSSYEQYF
abundance: NA; d_gene: NA; j_gene: TRBJ1-1; v_gene: TRBV10-3; CDR3nt: TGTGCCATCATACAGGGCTCTGAAGCTTTCTTT; CDR3aa: CAIIQGSEAFF
abundance: NA; d_gene: TRBD1; j_gene: TRBJ1-1; v_gene: TRBV5-1; CDR3nt: TGCGCCAGCAGCACTTGGACAGGGCCGAACACTGAAGCTTTCTTT; CDR3aa: CASSTWTGPNTEAFF
abundance: NA; d_gene: TRBD2; j_gene: TRBJ2-7; v_gene: TRBV15; CDR3nt: TGTGCCACCAGCAGAGGGACTAGCTCAACCTACGAGCAGTACTTC; CDR3aa: CATSRGTSSTYEQYF
abundance: NA; d_gene: TRBD1; j_gene: TRBJ1-1; v_gene: TRBV25-1; CDR3nt: TGTGCCAGCAACCCGACAGGGGCCTTTGAAGCTTTCTTT; CDR3aa: CASNPTGAFEAFF
abundance: NA; d_gene: TRBD2; j_gene: TRBJ2-5; v_gene: TRBV13; CDR3nt: TGTGCCAGCAGCGCCGCGGGGGGGCCGTTGGAGACCCAGTACTTC; CDR3aa: CASSAAGGPLETQYF
abundance: NA; d_gene: TRBD2; j_gene: TRBJ2-1; v_gene: TRBV7-2; CDR3nt: TGTGCCAGCAGCCCCTGGATAGCGGGGTCCTACAATGAGCAGTTCTTC; CDR3aa: CASSPWIAGSYNEQFF
abundance: NA; d_gene: NA; j_gene: TRBJ2-1; v_gene: TRBV6-5; CDR3nt: TGTGCCAGCAGTTACTCGAAATGGCTAGTGCCCCATGAGCAGTTCTTC; CDR3aa: CASSYSKWLVPHEQFF
abundance: NA; d_gene: TRBD1; j_gene: TRBJ1-6; v_gene: TRBV5-8; CDR3nt: TGTGCCAGCAGCACGGGACAGGGGCCCTCACCCCTCCACTTT; CDR3aa: CASSTGQGPSPLHF
abundance: few; d_gene: TRBD2; j_gene: TRBJ2-7; v_gene: TRBV18; CDR3nt: TGTGCCAGCTCAGCTAGCGGGGGCTACGAGCAGTACTTC; CDR3aa: CASSASGGYEQYF
abundance: NA; d_gene: TRBD1; j_gene: TRBJ1-1; v_gene: TRBV5-8; CDR3nt: TGTGCCAGCAGCCCCCGGGACAGCCCGACGAACACTGAAGCTTTCTTT; CDR3aa: CASSPRDSPTNTEAFF
abundance: NA; d_gene: TRBD1; j_gene: TRBJ2-7; v_gene: TRBV11-1; CDR3nt: TGTGCCAGCAGCGCCGGACAGGGGTCTTCGTGGGAGCAGTACTTC; CDR3aa: CASSAGQGSSWEQYF
abundance: NA; d_gene: NA; j_gene: TRBJ1-1; v_gene: TRBV29-1; CDR3nt: TGCAGCGTGGGGGGGCTAGACACTGAAGCTTTCTTT; CDR3aa: CSVGGLDTEAFF
abundance: NA; d_gene: TRBD2; j_gene: TRBJ2-2; v_gene: TRBV6-1; CDR3nt: TGTGCCAGCAGTCGCGGGGGGGCAGATTCCGGGGAGCTGTTTTTT; CDR3aa: CASSRGGADSGELFF
abundance: few; d_gene: TRBD1; j_gene: TRBJ1-2; v_gene: TRBV5-4; CDR3nt: TGTGCCAGCAGCGTACAGCGAAGCAGGGGGCATGGCTACACCTTC; CDR3aa: CASSVQRSRGHGYTF
abundance: NA; d_gene: TRBD2; j_gene: TRBJ2-3; v_gene: TRBV7-9; CDR3nt: TGTGCCAGCAGCTCGGGGGGGCAAGGAGATACGCAGTATTTT; CDR3aa: CASSSGGQGDTQYF
abundance: once; d_gene: NA; j_gene: TRBJ2-5; v_gene: TRBV5-1; CDR3nt: TGCGCCAGCAGCTTGATAGCAGGAGGGACCCAGTACTTC; CDR3aa: CASSLIAGGTQYF
abundance: once; d_gene: NA; j_gene: TRBJ2-7; v_gene: TRBV6-5; CDR3nt: TGTGCCAGCAGTTTAGCGGAAAGCTCCTACGAGCAGTACTTC; CDR3aa: CASSLAESSYEQYF
abundance: NA; d_gene: TRBD1; j_gene: TRBJ1-1; v_gene: TRBV30; CDR3nt: TGTGCCTGGAGTACCCTAGGGGGCCGGACTGAAGCTTTCTTT; CDR3aa: CAWSTLGGRTEAFF
abundance: NA; d_gene: TRBD1; j_gene: TRBJ1-4; v_gene: TRBV30; CDR3nt: TGTGCCTGGAGTACTCGACAGGGCAGTGAAAAACTGTTTTTT; CDR3aa: CAWSTRQGSEKLFF
abundance: NA; d_gene: TRBD1; j_gene: TRBJ2-3; v_gene: TRBV5-1; CDR3nt: TGCGCCAGCAGCTCCTACTTGGACAGGGTGAAGACAGATACGCAGTATTTT; CDR3aa: CASSSYLDRVKTDTQYF
abundance: NA; d_gene: NA; j_gene: TRBJ2-5; v_gene: TRBV9; CDR3nt: TGTGCCAGCAGCGTGGGCAGTAAAGAGACCCAGTACTTC; CDR3aa: CASSVGSKETQYF
abundance: NA; d_gene: TRBD2; j_gene: TRBJ2-1; v_gene: TRBV18; CDR3nt: TGTGCCAGCTCACCAGGACTAGCGGGGGCCAGCTCCTACAATGAGCAGTTCTTC; CDR3aa: CASSPGLAGASSYNEQFF